This is a list of T cell receptor beta chains from one sample in a study of blood T cells in healthy people across ages. One entry per CDR3 protein, called by TCRdb with MiXCR from the 5' RACE reads. Of approximately 760,000 distinct CDR3 sequences in the sample, around 25% were seen once. The same specimen was also included in a second study, on T cells of mothers and their children.

Material for sequencing was blood. The receptors were sampled from a boy aged 10-17 years in good health. The CDR3 runs from the conserved cysteine through the conserved F or W. Each record gives: CDR3 DNA, CDR3 protein, D gene, clone size, V gene, J gene. The D gene is left open where the match is weak. Where a row states a size, it is once, few, many or the class of an expanded clone; other rows omit it.

cdr3_nt: TGTGCCAGCAGCTTAGAGGCAGGCGATTACGAGCAGTACTTC
cdr3_aa: CASSLEAGDYEQYF
d_call: .
clone_size: .
v_call: TRBV7-2
j_call: TRBJ2-7

cdr3_nt: TGTGCCAGCAGCTTAGCGGGGACTAGCGCTGGAGATACGCAGTATTTT
cdr3_aa: CASSLAGTSAGDTQYF
d_call: TRBD2
clone_size: many
v_call: TRBV7-2
j_call: TRBJ2-3

cdr3_nt: TGTGCCAGCAGCCTTCTAGATGGGCGGGAGCAGTACTTC
cdr3_aa: CASSLLDGREQYF
d_call: TRBD2
clone_size: .
v_call: TRBV3-1
j_call: TRBJ2-5

cdr3_nt: TGTGCCAGCAGCATACGGGGCCGGGACAGCCCCTACGAGCAGTACTTC
cdr3_aa: CASSIRGRDSPYEQYF
d_call: TRBD1
clone_size: .
v_call: TRBV7-2
j_call: TRBJ2-7

cdr3_nt: TGTGCCAGCAGTAACAGGGGGCCCGTGGCCGGGGAGCTGTTTTTT
cdr3_aa: CASSNRGPVAGELFF
d_call: TRBD1
clone_size: .
v_call: TRBV12-3/TRBV12-4
j_call: TRBJ2-2

cdr3_nt: TGTGCCAGCAGTTCCTCCCCGGGCTTCGGGGGCAATGAGCAGTTCTTC
cdr3_aa: CASSSSPGFGGNEQFF
d_call: .
clone_size: .
v_call: TRBV6-2/TRBV6-3
j_call: TRBJ2-1

cdr3_nt: TGTGCCAGTACGACAGGGATCTACGAGCAGTACTTC
cdr3_aa: CASTTGIYEQYF
d_call: TRBD1
clone_size: .
v_call: TRBV11-2
j_call: TRBJ2-7

cdr3_nt: TGTGCCAGCAGTGACAGGGGGGCGGCGTGGGAGACCCAGTACTTC
cdr3_aa: CASSDRGAAWETQYF
d_call: .
clone_size: few
v_call: TRBV6-1
j_call: TRBJ2-5

cdr3_nt: TGTGCCAGCAGCGAGGCCGGGACAGGGAGCTACGAGCAGTACTTC
cdr3_aa: CASSEAGTGSYEQYF
d_call: TRBD1
clone_size: .
v_call: TRBV9
j_call: TRBJ2-7

cdr3_nt: TGTACCAGCAGTATTCCCGGGACAGAGACCCAGTACTTC
cdr3_aa: CTSSIPGTETQYF
d_call: .
clone_size: .
v_call: TRBV6-6
j_call: TRBJ2-5

cdr3_nt: TGCAGTGCAGCGAACGAAGCTAACTATGGCTACACCTTC
cdr3_aa: CSAANEANYGYTF
d_call: .
clone_size: .
v_call: TRBV20-1
j_call: TRBJ1-2

cdr3_nt: TGTGCCAGCAGCTTTAGGGCTTACAATGAGCAGTTCTTC
cdr3_aa: CASSFRAYNEQFF
d_call: .
clone_size: .
v_call: TRBV7-2
j_call: TRBJ2-1

cdr3_nt: TGTGCCAGTACCACCTTACAGGGAAACTATGGCTACACCTTC
cdr3_aa: CASTTLQGNYGYTF
d_call: .
clone_size: once
v_call: TRBV19
j_call: TRBJ1-2

cdr3_nt: TGTGCCAGTAGCTATATCGGGCAGGGCTCCTACAATGAGCAGTTCTTC
cdr3_aa: CASSYIGQGSYNEQFF
d_call: .
clone_size: .
v_call: TRBV11-2
j_call: TRBJ2-1

cdr3_nt: TGCGCCAGCAGCCAAGCTTCGACTCCGCCGTCCGGCGAGCAGTACTTC
cdr3_aa: CASSQASTPPSGEQYF
d_call: .
clone_size: few
v_call: TRBV4-1
j_call: TRBJ2-7

cdr3_nt: TGTGCCAGCAGTTACATCGGGGGTAAATTTGAAAAACTGTTTTTT
cdr3_aa: CASSYIGGKFEKLFF
d_call: .
clone_size: few
v_call: TRBV6-5
j_call: TRBJ1-4

cdr3_nt: TGTGCCAGCTCAGGACAGGGACGGGATGAGCAGTTCTTC
cdr3_aa: CASSGQGRDEQFF
d_call: TRBD1
clone_size: .
v_call: TRBV18
j_call: TRBJ2-1

cdr3_nt: TGTGCCAGCAGCTTAAATGGAGGAGACTATGGCTACACCTTC
cdr3_aa: CASSLNGGDYGYTF
d_call: .
clone_size: .
v_call: TRBV7-3
j_call: TRBJ1-2

cdr3_nt: TGCGCCAGCAGCTCACTAGCGTTAGAACAAGAGACCCAGTACTTC
cdr3_aa: CASSSLALEQETQYF
d_call: TRBD2
clone_size: .
v_call: TRBV5-1
j_call: TRBJ2-5

cdr3_nt: TGTGCCAGCAGCCAAGAAACGGAACTGGGAATCTATGGCTACACCTTC
cdr3_aa: CASSQETELGIYGYTF
d_call: .
clone_size: .
v_call: TRBV3-1
j_call: TRBJ1-2

cdr3_nt: TGTGCCAGCAGTTTAGAGGGTCATATGAACACTGAAGCTTTCTTT
cdr3_aa: CASSLEGHMNTEAFF
d_call: .
clone_size: .
v_call: TRBV27
j_call: TRBJ1-1

cdr3_nt: TGTGCCAGCAAGTTAAACCCTAGCTCCTACAATGAGCAGTTCTTC
cdr3_aa: CASKLNPSSYNEQFF
d_call: .
clone_size: .
v_call: TRBV11-2
j_call: TRBJ2-1

cdr3_nt: TGTGCCATCAGTGAGTCAGGACTAGCGGGATTGAATGAGCAGTTCTTC
cdr3_aa: CAISESGLAGLNEQFF
d_call: TRBD2
clone_size: few
v_call: TRBV10-3
j_call: TRBJ2-1

cdr3_nt: TGTGCCAGCAGATCGGACAGGGATGAGCAGTTCTTC
cdr3_aa: CASRSDRDEQFF
d_call: TRBD1
clone_size: few
v_call: TRBV7-9
j_call: TRBJ2-1

cdr3_nt: TGCAGTGCTAGAGACGGACAGGGCGGGCACGGCTACACCTTC
cdr3_aa: CSARDGQGGHGYTF
d_call: TRBD1
clone_size: few
v_call: TRBV20-1
j_call: TRBJ1-2

cdr3_nt: TGTGCCAGCAGCTCTAACAGGGGGCTTTTAAACATTCAGTACTTC
cdr3_aa: CASSSNRGLLNIQYF
d_call: TRBD1
clone_size: .
v_call: TRBV7-9
j_call: TRBJ2-4

cdr3_nt: TGTGCCAGCAAGGAATGGAACAGCTCCTACAATGAGCAGTTCTTC
cdr3_aa: CASKEWNSSYNEQFF
d_call: .
clone_size: few
v_call: TRBV2
j_call: TRBJ2-1

cdr3_nt: TGTGCCAGCAGTTTTAATCCAGGGGAAGCTTTCTTT
cdr3_aa: CASSFNPGEAFF
d_call: .
clone_size: few
v_call: TRBV12-3/TRBV12-4
j_call: TRBJ1-1

cdr3_nt: TGTGCCAGCAGAAGTGAGAGGGGTTTTGGCTACACCTTC
cdr3_aa: CASRSERGFGYTF
d_call: .
clone_size: few
v_call: TRBV7-9
j_call: TRBJ1-2